Listed below are T cell receptor beta chains from one sample, sequenced in a study of OX40 agonist ivuxolimab in advanced cancers. Sequencing used immunoSEQ multiplex PCR; TCRdb keeps in-frame clones, though not all of them. Here the sample spans around 69,000 clones, 80% to 90% being singletons. The sample here was CD4+ or CD8+ T cells sorted from blood, taken in a trial of the OX40 agonist ivuxolimab. These receptor sequences come from an adult with an advanced solid tumor such as melanoma, head and neck, liver or kidney cancer. Each CDR3 is given with its conserved first and last residue. Fields, in order: D gene, clone size, V gene, J gene, CDR3 protein, CDR3 DNA. D genes are given only for firm matches. The listing skips clone size in some rows; elsewhere it reads once, few, many or a size class.

d_gene: -
abundance: once
v_gene: TRBV5-6
j_gene: TRBJ1-1
CDR3aa: CASSLTGRTEAFF
CDR3nt: TGTGCCAGCAGCTTAACAGGGAGGACTGAAGCTTTCTTT

d_gene: -
abundance: -
v_gene: TRBV28
j_gene: TRBJ1-4
CDR3aa: CASSFLGSNEKLFF
CDR3nt: TGTGCCAGCAGTTTCCTGGGAAGTAATGAAAAACTGTTTTTT

d_gene: TRBD2
abundance: -
v_gene: TRBV7-9
j_gene: TRBJ2-2
CDR3aa: CASSRTSGNTGELFF
CDR3nt: TGTGCCAGCAGCCGGACTAGCGGGAACACCGGGGAGCTGTTTTTT

d_gene: -
abundance: -
v_gene: TRBV6-5
j_gene: TRBJ2-1
CDR3aa: CASSYSNENEQFF
CDR3nt: TGTGCCAGCAGTTACTCGAACGAGAATGAGCAGTTCTTC

d_gene: -
abundance: -
v_gene: TRBV27
j_gene: TRBJ2-1
CDR3aa: CASSSTSNEQFF
CDR3nt: TGTGCCAGCAGTTCAACAAGCAATGAGCAGTTCTTC

d_gene: -
abundance: -
v_gene: TRBV11-2
j_gene: TRBJ2-5
CDR3aa: CASRVTLHETQYF
CDR3nt: TGTGCCAGCAGGGTGACGCTTCATGAGACCCAGTACTTC

d_gene: TRBD1
abundance: -
v_gene: TRBV29-1
j_gene: TRBJ2-7
CDR3aa: CSVPITGAGEQYF
CDR3nt: TGCAGCGTCCCAATAACAGGGGCTGGCGAGCAGTACTTC

d_gene: -
abundance: -
v_gene: TRBV6-5
j_gene: TRBJ1-1
CDR3aa: CASSYSTSGEAFF
CDR3nt: TGTGCCAGCAGTTACTCGACGAGCGGAGAAGCTTTCTTT

d_gene: -
abundance: -
v_gene: TRBV4-3
j_gene: TRBJ1-5
CDR3aa: CASSLDRGANQPQHF
CDR3nt: TGCGCCAGCAGCCTCGACAGAGGAGCCAATCAGCCCCAGCATTTT

d_gene: -
abundance: -
v_gene: TRBV10-3
j_gene: TRBJ2-5
CDR3aa: CAISESASNRETQYF
CDR3nt: TGTGCCATCAGTGAGTCGGCCAGCAATCGGGAGACCCAGTACTTC

d_gene: -
abundance: once
v_gene: TRBV27
j_gene: TRBJ2-2
CDR3aa: CASSHYSNTGELFF
CDR3nt: TGTGCCAGCAGTCACTATTCGAACACCGGGGAGCTGTTTTTT

d_gene: -
abundance: -
v_gene: TRBV30
j_gene: TRBJ2-2
CDR3aa: CAWRATGELFF
CDR3nt: TGTGCCTGGAGGGCGACCGGGGAGCTGTTTTTT

d_gene: -
abundance: -
v_gene: TRBV7-3
j_gene: TRBJ2-2
CDR3aa: CASSLISANTGELFF
CDR3nt: TGTGCCAGCAGCTTAATTAGCGCGAACACCGGGGAGCTGTTTTTT

d_gene: TRBD2
abundance: -
v_gene: TRBV7-9
j_gene: TRBJ2-2
CDR3aa: CASSPSGRFTGELFF
CDR3nt: TGTGCCAGCAGTCCTAGCGGGAGATTTACCGGGGAGCTGTTTTTT

d_gene: TRBD1
abundance: few
v_gene: TRBV9
j_gene: TRBJ1-2
CDR3aa: CASSAWDSSNYGYTF
CDR3nt: TGTGCCAGCAGCGCCTGGGACAGCTCGAACTATGGCTACACCTTC

d_gene: -
abundance: -
v_gene: TRBV28
j_gene: TRBJ1-1
CDR3aa: CASSLLGVNTEAFF
CDR3nt: TGTGCCAGCAGTTTATTAGGGGTGAACACTGAAGCTTTCTTT

d_gene: -
abundance: -
v_gene: TRBV7-3
j_gene: TRBJ2-1
CDR3aa: CASSLEGVRADNEQFF
CDR3nt: TGTGCCAGCAGCTTGGAGGGAGTTCGTGCGGACAATGAGCAGTTCTTC

d_gene: -
abundance: -
v_gene: TRBV5-6
j_gene: TRBJ1-3
CDR3aa: CASSLGGSSGNTIYF
CDR3nt: TGTGCCAGCAGCTTGGGTGGTTCCTCTGGAAACACCATATATTTT

d_gene: -
abundance: few
v_gene: TRBV7-3
j_gene: TRBJ2-2
CDR3aa: CASSRHTTGELFF
CDR3nt: TGTGCCAGCAGCCGTCATACGACCGGGGAGCTGTTTTTT

d_gene: TRBD1
abundance: -
v_gene: TRBV2
j_gene: TRBJ2-1
CDR3aa: CASLTGGGYNEQFF
CDR3nt: TGTGCCAGTTTGACAGGGGGCGGGTACAATGAGCAGTTCTTC

d_gene: -
abundance: few
v_gene: TRBV9
j_gene: TRBJ1-1
CDR3aa: CASSVGSVTERNTEAFF
CDR3nt: TGTGCCAGCAGCGTAGGATCTGTGACGGAACGAAACACTGAAGCTTTCTTT

d_gene: -
abundance: -
v_gene: TRBV19
j_gene: TRBJ1-1
CDR3aa: CASSLLLNTEAFF
CDR3nt: TGTGCCAGTAGTCTCCTGCTGAACACTGAAGCTTTCTTT

d_gene: TRBD1
abundance: -
v_gene: TRBV7-9
j_gene: TRBJ2-7
CDR3aa: CASSSSQGAVYEQYF
CDR3nt: TGTGCCAGCAGCTCAAGTCAGGGGGCGGTGTACGAGCAGTACTTC

d_gene: TRBD1
abundance: -
v_gene: TRBV23-1
j_gene: TRBJ2-7
CDR3aa: CASSPLAGTGARYEQYF
CDR3nt: TGCGCCAGCAGTCCCCTAGCCGGGACAGGGGCACGCTACGAGCAGTACTTC

d_gene: TRBD2
abundance: -
v_gene: TRBV9
j_gene: TRBJ2-7
CDR3aa: CASSHSGDEQYF
CDR3nt: TGTGCCAGCAGCCACAGCGGGGACGAGCAGTACTTC

d_gene: TRBD1
abundance: -
v_gene: TRBV19
j_gene: TRBJ1-4
CDR3aa: CASSPGTGYHQELFF
CDR3nt: TGTGCCAGTAGCCCCGGGACAGGGTACCATCAGGAACTGTTTTTT

d_gene: -
abundance: -
v_gene: TRBV27
j_gene: TRBJ2-7
CDR3aa: CASSFKGVVYEQYF
CDR3nt: TGTGCCAGCAGTTTTAAGGGGGTCGTCTACGAGCAGTACTTC

d_gene: TRBD2
abundance: -
v_gene: TRBV5-1
j_gene: TRBJ2-7
CDR3aa: CASSSRGTSGRGEQYF
CDR3nt: TGCGCCAGCAGCTCCCGCGGGACTAGCGGGAGAGGCGAGCAGTACTTC

d_gene: -
abundance: -
v_gene: TRBV27
j_gene: TRBJ2-2
CDR3aa: CASSILQGNTGELFF
CDR3nt: TGTGCCAGCAGTATCCTACAGGGTAACACCGGGGAGCTGTTTTTT

d_gene: -
abundance: -
v_gene: TRBV5-6
j_gene: TRBJ1-6
CDR3aa: CASSLGTAMSSYNSPLHF
CDR3nt: TGTGCCAGCAGCTTGGGGACAGCCATGAGCTCCTATAATTCACCCCTCCACTTT

d_gene: TRBD1
abundance: -
v_gene: TRBV5-1
j_gene: TRBJ2-1
CDR3aa: CASSSGQSTYNEQFF
CDR3nt: TGCGCCAGCAGCTCGGGACAGTCGACCTACAATGAGCAGTTCTTC

d_gene: TRBD2
abundance: -
v_gene: TRBV4-3
j_gene: TRBJ2-2
CDR3aa: CATTFVRGTGELFF
CDR3nt: TGCGCCACTACGTTCGTGCGGGGGACCGGGGAGCTGTTTTTT

d_gene: -
abundance: -
v_gene: TRBV18
j_gene: TRBJ2-5
CDR3aa: CASSPTARQETQYF
CDR3nt: TGTGCCAGCTCCCCCACCGCACGGCAAGAGACCCAGTACTTC

d_gene: TRBD1
abundance: once
v_gene: TRBV30
j_gene: TRBJ1-1
CDR3aa: CAWSEGQGLFNTEAFF
CDR3nt: TGTGCCTGGAGTGAGGGACAGGGACTCTTCAACACTGAAGCTTTCTTT

d_gene: -
abundance: -
v_gene: TRBV13
j_gene: TRBJ1-1
CDR3aa: CASTLWGDTEAFF
CDR3nt: TGTGCCAGCACCCTTTGGGGGGACACTGAAGCTTTCTTT

d_gene: TRBD2
abundance: -
v_gene: TRBV27
j_gene: TRBJ2-2
CDR3aa: CASTLTSGVNTGELFF
CDR3nt: TGTGCCAGCACCCTGACTAGCGGGGTGAACACCGGGGAGCTGTTTTTT

d_gene: TRBD2
abundance: -
v_gene: TRBV19
j_gene: TRBJ2-3
CDR3aa: CASKGVSGAPPDTQYF
CDR3nt: TGTGCCAGTAAAGGAGTTAGCGGGGCTCCACCAGATACGCAGTATTTT

d_gene: -
abundance: -
v_gene: TRBV4-1
j_gene: TRBJ2-7
CDR3aa: CASSRSRDFYEQYF
CDR3nt: TGCGCCAGCAGCCGCAGCCGGGACTTCTACGAGCAGTACTTC

d_gene: TRBD1
abundance: -
v_gene: TRBV12-5
j_gene: TRBJ1-1
CDR3aa: CASGFWGSGGRNTEAFF
CDR3nt: TGTGCTAGTGGTTTTTGGGGGTCAGGGGGCCGGAACACTGAAGCTTTCTTT

d_gene: -
abundance: once
v_gene: TRBV5-1
j_gene: TRBJ1-3
CDR3aa: CASSLRSRASSGNTIYF
CDR3nt: TGCGCCAGCAGCCTGCGGTCTCGGGCCAGCTCTGGAAACACCATATATTTT

d_gene: TRBD2
abundance: -
v_gene: TRBV4-3
j_gene: TRBJ2-1
CDR3aa: CASSQAAGSPAYNEQFF
CDR3nt: TGCGCCAGCAGCCAAGCAGCGGGGTCGCCCGCCTACAATGAGCAGTTCTTC

d_gene: -
abundance: few
v_gene: TRBV10-1
j_gene: TRBJ2-7
CDR3aa: CASKALRTYMYEQYF
CDR3nt: TGCGCCAGCAAGGCCTTGCGGACATATATGTACGAGCAGTACTTC

d_gene: TRBD1
abundance: -
v_gene: TRBV7-9
j_gene: TRBJ1-4
CDR3aa: CASSSPGQGNGGNEKLFF
CDR3nt: TGTGCCAGCAGCTCACCGGGACAGGGGAACGGCGGTAATGAAAAACTGTTTTTT

d_gene: -
abundance: -
v_gene: TRBV9
j_gene: TRBJ1-1
CDR3aa: CASSVDGRVAFF
CDR3nt: TGTGCCAGCAGCGTAGACGGGCGGGTAGCTTTCTTT

d_gene: -
abundance: -
v_gene: TRBV6-6
j_gene: TRBJ2-5
CDR3aa: CASSSVLVQETQYF
CDR3nt: TGTGCCAGCAGTTCCGTACTTGTTCAAGAGACCCAGTACTTC

d_gene: -
abundance: -
v_gene: TRBV7-9
j_gene: TRBJ1-2
CDR3aa: CASSLPDSTPNYGYTF
CDR3nt: TGTGCCAGCAGCTTACCAGACTCTACTCCTAACTATGGCTACACCTTC

d_gene: TRBD1
abundance: -
v_gene: TRBV5-6
j_gene: TRBJ2-7
CDR3aa: CASSWGQESYEQYF
CDR3nt: TGTGCCAGCAGCTGGGGACAGGAAAGCTACGAGCAGTACTTC

d_gene: -
abundance: -
v_gene: TRBV5-6
j_gene: TRBJ1-1
CDR3aa: CASSFEGFVNTEAFF
CDR3nt: TGTGCCAGCAGCTTTGAGGGGTTTGTGAACACTGAAGCTTTCTTT

d_gene: -
abundance: -
v_gene: TRBV7-9
j_gene: TRBJ2-5
CDR3aa: CASSRGGFWETQYF
CDR3nt: TGTGCCAGCAGCCGTGGGGGGTTTTGGGAGACCCAGTACTTC

d_gene: TRBD1
abundance: -
v_gene: TRBV7-9
j_gene: TRBJ2-3
CDR3aa: CASSLTSGQGTDTQYF
CDR3nt: TGTGCCAGCAGCTTAACCTCAGGACAGGGGACAGATACGCAGTATTTT

d_gene: -
abundance: -
v_gene: TRBV2
j_gene: TRBJ2-7
CDR3aa: CASIGVPSSYEQYF
CDR3nt: TGTGCCAGCATAGGGGTACCTAGCTCCTACGAGCAGTACTTC

d_gene: TRBD1
abundance: -
v_gene: TRBV29-1
j_gene: TRBJ2-5
CDR3aa: CSVLTGTGVGQETQYF
CDR3nt: TGCAGCGTTCTAACCGGGACAGGGGTAGGCCAAGAGACCCAGTACTTC

d_gene: -
abundance: -
v_gene: TRBV11-2
j_gene: TRBJ2-7
CDR3aa: CASSLESSQGSYEQYF
CDR3nt: TGTGCCAGCAGCTTAGAATCTAGCCAAGGTTCCTACGAGCAGTACTTC